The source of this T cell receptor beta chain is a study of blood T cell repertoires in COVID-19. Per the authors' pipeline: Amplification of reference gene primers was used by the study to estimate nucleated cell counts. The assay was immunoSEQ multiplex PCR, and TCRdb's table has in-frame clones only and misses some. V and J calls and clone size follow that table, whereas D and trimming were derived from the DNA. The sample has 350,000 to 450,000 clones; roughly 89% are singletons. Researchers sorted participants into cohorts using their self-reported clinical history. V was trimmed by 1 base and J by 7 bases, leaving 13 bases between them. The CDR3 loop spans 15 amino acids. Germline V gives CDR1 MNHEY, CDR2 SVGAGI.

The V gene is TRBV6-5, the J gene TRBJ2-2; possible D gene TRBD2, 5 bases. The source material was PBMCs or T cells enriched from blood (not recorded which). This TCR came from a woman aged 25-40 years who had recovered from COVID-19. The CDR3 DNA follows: TGTGCCAGCAGTTACTTTTCGGGTGGGAGCGGGGAGCTGTTTTTT. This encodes CASSYFSGGSGELFF.